What follows is one T cell receptor (beta chain) and its context. Its antigen remains unknown. The data are from a study of CD8 T cells in ankylosing spondylitis. Study-wide results and limits: Reported data indicate significant enrichment of disease-linked clones within matched ankylosing spondylitis synovial fluid. Seemingly characteristic of ankylosing spondylitis blood was a TCR beta motif consisting of several highly homologous variants.

A quantitative 5'-RACE method, one with molecular barcodes, was used to make TCR beta libraries. MiXCR, applied by TCRdb to the 5' RACE reads, yields one record per CDR3 protein. In the table there are about 750,000 distinct CDR3 sequences, roughly 19% of which are singletons. The CDR3 has 15 amino acids. The junction had 6 bases not matched to a gene; V was cut back by 4 bases and J by 8 bases. Germline CDR1 reads SEHNR; CDR2 reads FQNEAQ (reference sequence). The source material was blood, either unsorted or a sorted T cell fraction (not recorded which). This TCR was sampled from a male donor with ankylosing spondylitis. The chain is built from TRBV7-9 and TRBJ2-1; 12 positions agree with TRBD2. CDR3 protein: CASSSGLAGRDEQFF. In nucleotides, the CDR3 is TGTGCCAGCAGCTCGGGACTAGCGGGCCGGGATGAGCAGTTCTTC.